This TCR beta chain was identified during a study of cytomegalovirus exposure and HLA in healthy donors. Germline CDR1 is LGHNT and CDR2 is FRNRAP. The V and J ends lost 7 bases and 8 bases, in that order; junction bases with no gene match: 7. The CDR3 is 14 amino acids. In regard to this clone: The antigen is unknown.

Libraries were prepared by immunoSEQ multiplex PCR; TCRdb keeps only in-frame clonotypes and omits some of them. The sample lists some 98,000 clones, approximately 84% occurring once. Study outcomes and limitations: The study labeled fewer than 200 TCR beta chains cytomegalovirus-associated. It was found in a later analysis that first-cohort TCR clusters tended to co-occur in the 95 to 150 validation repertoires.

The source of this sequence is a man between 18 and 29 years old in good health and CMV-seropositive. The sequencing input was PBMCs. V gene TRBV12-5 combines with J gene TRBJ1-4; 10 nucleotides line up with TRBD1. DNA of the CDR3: TGTGCTAGTGCCAACGGGACAGGGGACGAAAAACTGTTTTTT. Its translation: CASANGTGDEKLFF. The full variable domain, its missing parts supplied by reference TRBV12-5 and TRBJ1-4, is DARVTQTPRHKVTEMGQEVTMRCQPILGHNTVFWYRQTMMQGLELLAYFRNRAPLDDSGMPKDRFSAEMPDATLATLKIQPSEPRDSAVYFCASANGTGDEKLFFGSGTQLSVL.